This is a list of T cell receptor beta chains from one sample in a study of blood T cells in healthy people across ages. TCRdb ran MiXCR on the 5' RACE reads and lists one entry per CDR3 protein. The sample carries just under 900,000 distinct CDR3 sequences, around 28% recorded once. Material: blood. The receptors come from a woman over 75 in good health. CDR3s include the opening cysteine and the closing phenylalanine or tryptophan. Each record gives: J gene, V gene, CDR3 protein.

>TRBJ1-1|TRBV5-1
CASSSMGSNTEAFF
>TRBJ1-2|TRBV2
CASSLTGSTSYGYTF
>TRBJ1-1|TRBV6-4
CASSVFGNTEAFF
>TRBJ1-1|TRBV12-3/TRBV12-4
CASSPRTGGRTEAFF
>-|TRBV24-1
CATSDAPTSGGLTQYF
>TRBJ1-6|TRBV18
CASSETEGNSPLHF
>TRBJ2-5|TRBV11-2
CASSREGLGARGETQYF
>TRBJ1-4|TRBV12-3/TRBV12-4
CASSQQGVNEKLFF
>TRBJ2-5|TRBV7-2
CASSTQSRGVGTQYF
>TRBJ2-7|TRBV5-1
CASSLEDRVREQYF
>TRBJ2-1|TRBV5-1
CVGQGGTSYNEQFF
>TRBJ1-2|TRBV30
CAWSISQGYGYTF
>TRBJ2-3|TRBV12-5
CASGLAQGQGNTDTQYF
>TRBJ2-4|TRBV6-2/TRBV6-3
CASSSPDRRSVNIQYF
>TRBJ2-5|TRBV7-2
CASSKTGATWETQYF
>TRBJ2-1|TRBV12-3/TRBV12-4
CASSRQGGNNEQFF
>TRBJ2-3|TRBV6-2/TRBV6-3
CASSPHDSLTQYF
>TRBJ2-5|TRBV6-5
CASRKGSQETQYF
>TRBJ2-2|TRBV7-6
CASSPGRIWTSGGYYTGELFF
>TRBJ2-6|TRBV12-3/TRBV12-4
CASSLNSGANVLTF
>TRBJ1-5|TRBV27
CASRFGQTNQPQHF
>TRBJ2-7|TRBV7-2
CASSLGGIRTSVLGQYF
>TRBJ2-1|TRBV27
CASTPGDRYNEQFF
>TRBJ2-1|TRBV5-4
CASSLAVRTGDDEQFF
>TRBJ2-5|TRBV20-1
CGGGLAETQYF
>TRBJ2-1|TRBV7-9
CASSLGREYKNEQFF
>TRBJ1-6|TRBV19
CACRGDQNSPLHF
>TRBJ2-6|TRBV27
CASTSWGSGANVLTF
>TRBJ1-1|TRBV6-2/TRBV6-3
CASSSQTGRSVNTEAFF
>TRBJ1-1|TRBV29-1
CSATGGTAPEAFF
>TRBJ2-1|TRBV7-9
CASSPMGTSGGVEQFF